These T cell receptor beta chains were read from a single sample in a study of cytomegalovirus exposure and HLA in healthy donors. Assay used: immunoSEQ multiplex PCR; TCRdb lists only in-frame clones, some missing. The sample holds 120,000 to 150,000 clones; roughly 75% are singletons and the top ten take 2.5% to 4%. Sequencing input: PBMCs. These receptors came from a man aged 35-49 years in good health and CMV-seronegative. CDR3s include the opening cysteine and the closing phenylalanine or tryptophan. D genes are given only for firm matches. The size field is filled for only some rows; it gives once, few, many or a size class.

v_call	clone_size	d_call	j_call	cdr3_nt	cdr3_aa
TRBV2	NA	TRBD1	TRBJ1-3	TGTGCCAGCGCGGGACAGGGAAACACCATATATTTT	CASAGQGNTIYF
TRBV15	NA	NA	TRBJ1-1	TGTGCCACCAGCCCTATTGGGACAAACACTGAAGCTTTCTTT	CATSPIGTNTEAFF
TRBV28	NA	NA	TRBJ1-5	TGTGCCATCAGAGGGGTTTTCGGCAATCAGCCCCAGCATTTT	CAIRGVFGNQPQHF
TRBV5-4	once	TRBD2	TRBJ2-1	TGTGCCAGCAGCAGTGGGACTAGCCGGAACTTGAATGAGCAGTTCTTC	CASSSGTSRNLNEQFF
TRBV6-1	NA	NA	TRBJ1-2	TGTGCCAGCACCCGGTTTGTAGTCAACTATGGCTACACCTTC	CASTRFVVNYGYTF
TRBV4-1	NA	NA	TRBJ1-6	TGCGCCAGCAGCCAAGCCCGGGGAAGCTCCTATAATTCACCCCTCCACTTT	CASSQARGSSYNSPLHF
TRBV28	NA	NA	TRBJ1-6	TGTGCCAGCAGTCCCCCCTTAAGAGGAAGCGGTTCACCCCTCCACTTT	CASSPPLRGSGSPLHF
TRBV7-9	NA	TRBD2	TRBJ2-1	TGTGCCAGCAGCTTTTGGCTAGCGGGGGGCAATGAGCAGTTCTTC	CASSFWLAGGNEQFF
TRBV2	NA	NA	TRBJ1-3	TGTGCCAGCGCAGACTCCTACTCTGGAAACACCATATATTTT	CASADSYSGNTIYF
TRBV2	NA	TRBD1	TRBJ2-7	TGTGCCACCGACGGGACAGGGTCCTACGAGCAGTACTTC	CATDGTGSYEQYF
TRBV6-6	NA	NA	TRBJ2-6	TGTGCCAGCAATGGTGGGGGACTCGGGGCCAACGTCCTGACTTTC	CASNGGGLGANVLTF
TRBV6-6	few	NA	TRBJ2-7	TGTGCCAGCAGTTACGTTGCCAGGGGCTTGGTGTACTTC	CASSYVARGLVYF
TRBV27	NA	NA	TRBJ2-5	TGTGCCAGCAGTATCTCGGCCGGACAGCAAGAGACCCAGTACTTC	CASSISAGQQETQYF
TRBV5-4	NA	TRBD1	TRBJ1-2	TGTGCCAGCAGCTTGGGGTCCGGGACAGTCATCTATGGCTACACCTTC	CASSLGSGTVIYGYTF
TRBV28	once	TRBD1	TRBJ1-2	TGTGCCAGCAGATCCTTTGGACAGGCTCCTAACTATGGCTACACCTTC	CASRSFGQAPNYGYTF
TRBV6-1	NA	NA	TRBJ2-7	TGTGCCAGCAGCCAGGCCGGGGACATCTACGAGCAGTACTTC	CASSQAGDIYEQYF
TRBV5-1	NA	TRBD1	TRBJ2-2	TGCGCCAGCAGCCCGGCCGGACAGGGGGCTGCCGGGGAGCTGTTTTTT	CASSPAGQGAAGELFF
TRBV4-2	NA	NA	TRBJ1-6	TGTGCCAGCGGCCAAGGACTCGCAGACTCCTATTCACCCCTCCACTTT	CASGQGLADSYSPLHF
TRBV28	NA	NA	TRBJ2-3	TGTGCCGGAGGGGGGGCCTACACAGATACGCAGTATTTT	CAGGGAYTDTQYF
TRBV5-1	NA	TRBD1	TRBJ1-2	TGCGCCAGCAGCTTGACAGGGGGGGACTATGGCTCCACCTTC	CASSLTGGDYGSTF
TRBV9	NA	TRBD2	TRBJ2-6	TGTGCCAGCAGCCCAGAGGCGGGGGTCTACTCTGGGGCCAACGTCCTGACTTTC	CASSPEAGVYSGANVLTF
TRBV5-6	NA	TRBD2	TRBJ2-1	TGTGCCAGCAGCAAAGGACTAGCGGGGGTATACAATGAGCAGTTCTTC	CASSKGLAGVYNEQFF
TRBV5-4	NA	TRBD2	TRBJ2-7	TGTGCCAGCAGCAGGGGACTAGCGGGGTCCTACGAGCAGTACTTC	CASSRGLAGSYEQYF
TRBV6-6	NA	NA	TRBJ2-7	TGTGCCAGCATTACCTCAGGGTTTCCCTACGAGCAGTACTTC	CASITSGFPYEQYF
TRBV5-4	NA	TRBD1	TRBJ2-7	TGTGCCAGCAGCTTGGACAGGGGTAACGTCTACGAGCAGTACTTC	CASSLDRGNVYEQYF
TRBV7-9	few	NA	TRBJ1-3	TGTGCCAGCAGCCCCAGGACGGGAGCCTCTGGAAACACCATATATTTT	CASSPRTGASGNTIYF
TRBV27	NA	TRBD2	TRBJ2-3	TGTGCCAGCAGTTTCGTAAGGAGCGGGGGGGCACCATATACGCAGTATTTT	CASSFVRSGGAPYTQYF
TRBV9	once	NA	TRBJ2-2	TGTGCCAGCAGCTTCTCTATAAACACCGGGGAGCTGTTTTTT	CASSFSINTGELFF
TRBV6-5	NA	TRBD2	TRBJ2-2	TGTGCCAGCAGTTATGGTAGCGGGGGAACCGGGGAGCTGTTTTTT	CASSYGSGGTGELFF
TRBV29-1	NA	NA	TRBJ1-1	TGCAGCGTTGTCCCAGCCCTGCGGGAGGCTTTCTTT	CSVVPALREAFF
TRBV13	once	NA	TRBJ2-4	TGTGCCAGCAGCTTAGGGCCCAGCGTGGACATTCAGTACTTC	CASSLGPSVDIQYF
TRBV5-4	NA	NA	TRBJ2-4	TGTGCCAGCAGCGTGTTTGGGAGCAAAAACATTCAGTACTTC	CASSVFGSKNIQYF
TRBV27	NA	TRBD2	TRBJ2-5	TGTGCCAGCAGTTCCCATCCGGGACTAGCGGGGAGTGAGACCCAGTACTTC	CASSSHPGLAGSETQYF
TRBV25-1	NA	TRBD1	TRBJ2-7	TGTGCCAGCAGTGAATCGGCAGGGGGCTGGTACGAGCAGTACTTC	CASSESAGGWYEQYF
TRBV5-6	NA	TRBD1	TRBJ1-1	TGTGCCAGCAGGGATGACAGGGTCACTGAAGCTTTCTTT	CASRDDRVTEAFF
TRBV2	NA	TRBD2	TRBJ2-4	TGTGCCAGCAGTGAAAGAGGACTAGCGGGACTAGCCAAAAACATTCAGTACTTC	CASSERGLAGLAKNIQYF
TRBV9	NA	NA	TRBJ2-3	TGTGCCAGCAGCAGGGGAGTACGGGGGGCAACAGATACGCAGTATTTT	CASSRGVRGATDTQYF
TRBV19	NA	NA	TRBJ1-1	TGTGCCAGTAGGCCTCCAGGGAGGACTGAAGCTTTCTTT	CASRPPGRTEAFF
TRBV27	NA	NA	TRBJ2-4	TGTGCCAGCAGTCCGGCAGGGGTTAACATTCAGTACTTC	CASSPAGVNIQYF
TRBV7-9	NA	NA	TRBJ2-3	TGTGCCAGCAGCTTACAGTCTAGCGCAGATACGCAGTATTTT	CASSLQSSADTQYF
TRBV7-8	NA	TRBD2	TRBJ2-7	TGTGCCAGCAGCTTTAGGGGACAATCGACTAGCGGGAGTGTAGACGAGCAGTACTTC	CASSFRGQSTSGSVDEQYF
TRBV9	NA	NA	TRBJ2-5	TGTGCCAGCAGCTCGGGGAGCCAAGAGACCCAGTACTTC	CASSSGSQETQYF
TRBV23-1	NA	TRBD1	TRBJ1-5	TGCGCCAGCAGTCATCGACGGCTACCGGGACAGGGGTTAAGAAATCAGCCCCAGCATTTT	CASSHRRLPGQGLRNQPQHF
TRBV5-1	NA	TRBD2	TRBJ2-5	TGCGCCAGCAGCTTGGCGGGGACTATAGAAGAGACCCAGTACTTC	CASSLAGTIEETQYF
TRBV11-2	once	NA	TRBJ1-3	TGTGCCAGCAGCTTAGTTGCAGGGAACTCTGGAAACACCATATATTTT	CASSLVAGNSGNTIYF
TRBV30	NA	TRBD1	TRBJ1-1	TGTGCCTGGACCCGACAGGGGAACACTGAAGCTTTCTTT	CAWTRQGNTEAFF
TRBV4-3	few	NA	TRBJ1-4	TGCGCCAGCAGCCAAGATTGGGCGGGGGTGGGGATTAAGCTGTTTTTT	CASSQDWAGVGIKLFF
TRBV10-1	few	TRBD1	TRBJ2-1	TGCGCCAGCAGAAGGGACAGGGAGAATGAGCAGTTCTTC	CASRRDRENEQFF
TRBV5-1	NA	NA	TRBJ2-3	TGCGCCAGCAGCCGGGACTTACGCACAGATACGCAGTATTTT	CASSRDLRTDTQYF
TRBV6-5	few	NA	TRBJ2-1	TGTGCCAGCAGTTACCCGAGAACGGGAGAATACAATGAGCAGTTCTTC	CASSYPRTGEYNEQFF
TRBV15	NA	TRBD1	TRBJ2-7	TGTGCCACCAGCAGAGTACCCGGGACAGGGTTCCACGAGCAGTACTTC	CATSRVPGTGFHEQYF
TRBV6-1	NA	NA	TRBJ1-1	TGTGCCAGCAGTGAAAGTAGTGAGAGCACTGAAGCTTTCTTT	CASSESSESTEAFF
TRBV9	NA	TRBD1	TRBJ1-2	TGTGCCAGCAGCGTAGCAACAGGGGCGGGTAACGATGGCTACACCTTC	CASSVATGAGNDGYTF
TRBV9	NA	TRBD1	TRBJ1-2	TGTGCCAGCAGCGTAGGGGATGGCAGGGGGAGCTATGGCTACACCTTC	CASSVGDGRGSYGYTF
TRBV10-3	NA	NA	TRBJ2-6	TGTGCCATCAGTTTTTTGAGCTCTGGGGCCAACGTCCTGACTTTC	CAISFLSSGANVLTF